This paragraph covers one T cell receptor beta chain sequence. Study processing details: For nucleated cells, counts were estimated from reference gene primer amplification. Only in-frame clones appear in the TCRdb table, and some are missing; sequencing was by immunoSEQ multiplex PCR. The DNA was the basis for D and trimming; V, J and clone size are from that table. The sample includes approximately 49,000 clones, around 83% of them seen just once. These data come from a study of blood T cell repertoires in COVID-19. For the study at large: Collection of acute and convalescent COVID-19 samples took place in the United States, Italy and Spain. PBMCs, B-cell-depleted T cells, or T cells were the source of the cDNA or gDNA that made up the material.

The germline gives CDR1 SGHAT, CDR2 FQNNGV. The CDR3 sequence is 12 residues long. V lost 6 bases, J lost 6 bases, and 11 bases lay in between. This TCR was recovered from a human donor with acute or convalescent COVID-19. The donor label of this sample is uncertain. The sample taken for sequencing was peripheral blood. The V call is TRBV11-2, the J call TRBJ1-2, with D maybe TRBD1 (5 bases). CDR3 region: CASSWGFDGYTF. CDR3 sequence (DNA): TGTGCCAGCAGTTGGGGCTTCGATGGCTACACCTTC.